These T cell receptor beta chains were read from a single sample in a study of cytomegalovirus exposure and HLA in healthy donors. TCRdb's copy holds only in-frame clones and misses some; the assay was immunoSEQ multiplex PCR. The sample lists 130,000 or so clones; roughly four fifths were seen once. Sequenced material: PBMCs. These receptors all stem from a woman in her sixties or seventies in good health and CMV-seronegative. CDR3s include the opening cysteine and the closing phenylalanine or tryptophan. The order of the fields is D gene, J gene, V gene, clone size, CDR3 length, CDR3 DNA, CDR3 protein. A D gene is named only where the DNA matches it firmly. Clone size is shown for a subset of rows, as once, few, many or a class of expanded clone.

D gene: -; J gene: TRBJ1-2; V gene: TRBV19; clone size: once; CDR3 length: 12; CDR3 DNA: TGTGCCAGTAGTATAGAGAGGTATGGCTACACCTTC; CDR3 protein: CASSIERYGYTF
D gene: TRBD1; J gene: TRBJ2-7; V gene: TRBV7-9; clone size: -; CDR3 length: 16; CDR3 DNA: TGTTCCAGCAGCTTACCCCCGGGACAGGGGGCCTACGAGCAGTACTTC; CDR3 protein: CSSSLPPGQGAYEQYF
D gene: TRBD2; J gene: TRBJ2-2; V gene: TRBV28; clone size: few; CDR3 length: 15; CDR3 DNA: TGTGCCAGCAGAGACGGGGGGGCGGACACCGGGGAGCTGTTTTTT; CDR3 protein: CASRDGGADTGELFF
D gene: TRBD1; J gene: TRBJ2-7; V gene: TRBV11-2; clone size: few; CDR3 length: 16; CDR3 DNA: TGTGCCAGCAGCTTATATTGGGACAGGATCTCCTACGAGCAGTACTTC; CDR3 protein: CASSLYWDRISYEQYF
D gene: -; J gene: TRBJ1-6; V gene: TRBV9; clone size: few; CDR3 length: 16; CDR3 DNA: TGTGCCAGCAGCAAGGCTCAAGGAGCCCTTAATTCACCCCTCCACTTT; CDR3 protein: CASSKAQGALNSPLHF
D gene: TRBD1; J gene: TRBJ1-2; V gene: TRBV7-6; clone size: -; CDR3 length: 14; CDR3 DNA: TGTGCCAGCAGCACACGACAGGGGAGTGGTGGCTACACCTTC; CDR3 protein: CASSTRQGSGGYTF
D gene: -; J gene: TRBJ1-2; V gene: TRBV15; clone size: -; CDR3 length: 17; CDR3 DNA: TGTGCCACCAGCATCAAAACGTTATGGACAGCCCAGGGGGGCTACACCTTC; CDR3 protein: CATSIKTLWTAQGGYTF
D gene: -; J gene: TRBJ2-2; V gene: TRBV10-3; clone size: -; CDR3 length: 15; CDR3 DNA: TGTGCCATCTCACAGTCTGGGGCTAACACCGGGGAGCTGTTTTTT; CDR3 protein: CAISQSGANTGELFF
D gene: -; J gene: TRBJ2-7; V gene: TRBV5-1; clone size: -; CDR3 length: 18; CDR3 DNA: TGCGCCAGCAGCTGGGGGGTTGGCGGCGGGGCGAATTCCTACGAGCAGTACTTC; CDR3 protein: CASSWGVGGGANSYEQYF
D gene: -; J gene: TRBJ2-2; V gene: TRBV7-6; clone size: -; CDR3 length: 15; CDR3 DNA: TGTGCCAGCAGCTCCCTCTTAACGAACACCGGGGAGCTGTTTTTT; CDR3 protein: CASSSLLTNTGELFF
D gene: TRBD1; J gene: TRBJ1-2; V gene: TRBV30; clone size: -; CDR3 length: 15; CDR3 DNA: TGTGCCTGGAGTCCCCATTACCCTAGACAGGGGGGCTACACCTTC; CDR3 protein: CAWSPHYPRQGGYTF
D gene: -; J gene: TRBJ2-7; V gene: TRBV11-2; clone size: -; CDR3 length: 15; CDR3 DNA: TGTGCCAGCAGCACCTCCAGGGTAGAGTCCTACGAGCAGTACTTC; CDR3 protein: CASSTSRVESYEQYF
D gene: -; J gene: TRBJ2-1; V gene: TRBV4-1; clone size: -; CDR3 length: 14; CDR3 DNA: TGCGCCAGCAGCCAACATACTAGCTGGCCTGAGCAGTTCTTC; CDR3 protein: CASSQHTSWPEQFF
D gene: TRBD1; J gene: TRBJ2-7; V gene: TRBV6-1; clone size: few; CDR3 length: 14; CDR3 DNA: TGTGCCAGCAGAGACGACAGGGCACGGTACGAGCAGTACTTC; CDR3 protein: CASRDDRARYEQYF
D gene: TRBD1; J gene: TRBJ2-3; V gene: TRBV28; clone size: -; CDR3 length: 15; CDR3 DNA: TGTGCCAGCAGCGAAGGGGGGACAGGGATGGATACGCAGTATTTT; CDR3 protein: CASSEGGTGMDTQYF
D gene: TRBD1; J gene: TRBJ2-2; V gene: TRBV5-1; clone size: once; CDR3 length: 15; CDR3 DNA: TGCGCCAGCAGCTCTGGGGACAGGGAAGCCGGGGGGCTGTTTTTT; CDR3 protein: CASSSGDREAGGLFF
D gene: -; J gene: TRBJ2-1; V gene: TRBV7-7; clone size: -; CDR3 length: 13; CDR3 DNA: TGTGCTAGCAGCTTACGGGGGGCTAATGAGCAGTTCTTC; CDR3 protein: CASSLRGANEQFF
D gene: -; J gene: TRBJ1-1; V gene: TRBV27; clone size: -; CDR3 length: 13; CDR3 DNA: TGTGCCACCTACTACGCCCCGGGGACTGAAGCTTTCTTT; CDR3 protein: CATYYAPGTEAFF
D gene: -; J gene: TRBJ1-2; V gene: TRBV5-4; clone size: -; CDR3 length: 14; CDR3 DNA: TGTGCCAGCAGCCCCTGGACAAGTAACTATGGCTACACCTTC; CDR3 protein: CASSPWTSNYGYTF
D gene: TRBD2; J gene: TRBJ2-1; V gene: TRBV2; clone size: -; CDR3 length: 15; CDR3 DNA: TGTGCCAGCAGCACTAGCGGGGGGGCTTACAATGAGCAGTTCTTC; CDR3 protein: CASSTSGGAYNEQFF
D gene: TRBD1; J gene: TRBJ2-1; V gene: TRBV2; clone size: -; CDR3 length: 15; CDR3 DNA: TGTGCCAGCACCGAGGGGGGACAGGGTATCGATGAGCAGTTCTTC; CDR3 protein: CASTEGGQGIDEQFF
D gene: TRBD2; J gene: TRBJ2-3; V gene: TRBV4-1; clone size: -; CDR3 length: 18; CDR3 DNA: TGCGCCAGCAGCCCATTAGGGGCTAGCGGGGGAGCCACAGATACGCAGTATTTT; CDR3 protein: CASSPLGASGGATDTQYF
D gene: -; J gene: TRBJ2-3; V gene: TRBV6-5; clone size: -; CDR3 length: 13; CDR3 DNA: TGTGCCAGCAGTTTGAGAGAGGTAGATACGCAGTATTTT; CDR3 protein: CASSLREVDTQYF
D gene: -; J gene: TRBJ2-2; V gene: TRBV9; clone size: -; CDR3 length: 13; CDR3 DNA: TGTGCCAGCAGCGGAGGAGTCACCGGGGAGCTGTTTTTT; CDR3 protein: CASSGGVTGELFF
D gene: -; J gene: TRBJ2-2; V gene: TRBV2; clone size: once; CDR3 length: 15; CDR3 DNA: TGTGCCAGCAGTTTTCCGACTCCCCGGGGCGGGGAGCTGTTTTTT; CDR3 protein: CASSFPTPRGGELFF
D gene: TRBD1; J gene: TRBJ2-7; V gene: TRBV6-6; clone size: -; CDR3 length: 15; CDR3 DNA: TGTGCCAGCAGTTACTCGATCTACAGGGGCGGCGAGCAGTACTTC; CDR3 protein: CASSYSIYRGGEQYF
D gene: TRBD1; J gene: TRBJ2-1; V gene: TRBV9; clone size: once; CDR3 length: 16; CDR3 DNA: TGTGCCAGCAGCGGCAAACAGGGGGCGCGCTACAATGAGCAGTTCTTC; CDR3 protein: CASSGKQGARYNEQFF
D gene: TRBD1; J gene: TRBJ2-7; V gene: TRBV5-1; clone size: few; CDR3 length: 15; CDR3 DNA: TGCGCCAGCAGCACCAGACAGGGGGCTGGTCACGAGCAGTACTTC; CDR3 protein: CASSTRQGAGHEQYF
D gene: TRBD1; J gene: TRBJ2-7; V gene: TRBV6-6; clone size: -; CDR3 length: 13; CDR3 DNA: TGTGCCAGCAGTTTTAGGACAGGGAACGAGCAGTACTTC; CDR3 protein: CASSFRTGNEQYF
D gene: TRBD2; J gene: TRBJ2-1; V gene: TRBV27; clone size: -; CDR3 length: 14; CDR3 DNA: TGTGCCAGCCATCGGACTAGCGCTTACAATGAGCAGTTCTTC; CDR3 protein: CASHRTSAYNEQFF
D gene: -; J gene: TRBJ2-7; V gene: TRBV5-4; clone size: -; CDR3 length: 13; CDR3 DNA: TGTGCCAGCAGCTTTCCCGCCGCCTACGAGCAGTACTTC; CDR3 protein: CASSFPAAYEQYF
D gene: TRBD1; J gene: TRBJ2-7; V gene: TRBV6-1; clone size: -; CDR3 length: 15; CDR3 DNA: TGTGCCAGCAGAAGGGGACAGGACCCCTCCTACGAGCAGTACTTC; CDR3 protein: CASRRGQDPSYEQYF
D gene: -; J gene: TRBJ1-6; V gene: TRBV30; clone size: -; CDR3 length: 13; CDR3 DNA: TGTGCCTGGAGTGGGCATCAGAATTCACCCCTCCACTTT; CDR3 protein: CAWSGHQNSPLHF
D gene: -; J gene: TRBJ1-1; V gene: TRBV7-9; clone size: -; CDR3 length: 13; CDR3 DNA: TGTGCCAGCAGCTCGGGACAGAACACTGAAGCTTTCTTT; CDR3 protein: CASSSGQNTEAFF
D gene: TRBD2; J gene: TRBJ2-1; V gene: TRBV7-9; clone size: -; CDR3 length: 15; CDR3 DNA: TGTGCCAGCAGCTTTGCTAGCGGGGGTAGGAATGAGCAGTTCTTC; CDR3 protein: CASSFASGGRNEQFF
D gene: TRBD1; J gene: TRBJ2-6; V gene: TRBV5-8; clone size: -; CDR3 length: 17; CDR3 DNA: TGTGCCAGCAGGAGACAGGGTACTTCCTCTGGGGCCAACGTCCTGACTTTC; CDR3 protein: CASRRQGTSSGANVLTF
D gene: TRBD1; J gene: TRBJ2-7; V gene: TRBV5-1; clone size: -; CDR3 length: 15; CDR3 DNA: TGCGCCAGCAGCTTGGTGCGGGACAGGGGGAGCGAGCAGTACTTC; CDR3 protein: CASSLVRDRGSEQYF
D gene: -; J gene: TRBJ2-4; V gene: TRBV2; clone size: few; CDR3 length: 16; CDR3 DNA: TGTGCCAGCAGTGAGACGGTCCTTTCGGGCAAAAACATTCAGTACTTC; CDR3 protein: CASSETVLSGKNIQYF
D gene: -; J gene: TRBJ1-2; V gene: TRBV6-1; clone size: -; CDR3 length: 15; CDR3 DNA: TGTGCCAGCAGTATCCAGGCGACAGGTCTATATGGCTACACCTTC; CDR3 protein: CASSIQATGLYGYTF
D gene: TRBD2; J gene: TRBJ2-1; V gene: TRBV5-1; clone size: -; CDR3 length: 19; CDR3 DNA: TGCGCCAGCAGCCCCGGGACTAGCGGGGGCCTAAGCTCCTACAATGAGCAGTTCTTC; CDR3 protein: CASSPGTSGGLSSYNEQFF
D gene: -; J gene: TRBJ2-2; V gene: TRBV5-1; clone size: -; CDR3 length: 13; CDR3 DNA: TGCGCCAGCAGCTTGGATCTCACCGGGGAGCTGTTTTTT; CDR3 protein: CASSLDLTGELFF
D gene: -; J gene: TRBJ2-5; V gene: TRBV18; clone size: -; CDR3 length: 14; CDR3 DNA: TGTGCCAGCTCACCGCCCGAGGACAGCGAGACCCAGTACTTC; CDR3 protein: CASSPPEDSETQYF
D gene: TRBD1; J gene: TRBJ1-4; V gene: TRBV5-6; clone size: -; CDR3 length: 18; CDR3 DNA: TGTGCCAGCAGCTTGATCCGGACAGGGGGCCCTCAGGATGAAAAACTGTTTTTT; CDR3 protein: CASSLIRTGGPQDEKLFF
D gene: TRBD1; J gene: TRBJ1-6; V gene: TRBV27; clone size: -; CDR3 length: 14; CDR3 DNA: TGTGCCAGCAGTAGACAGGGGCTTAATTCACCCCTCCACTTT; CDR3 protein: CASSRQGLNSPLHF
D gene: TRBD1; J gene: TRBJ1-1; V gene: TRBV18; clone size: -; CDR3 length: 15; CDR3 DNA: TGTGCCAGCTCACCAATGACAGGGGCGAACACTGAAGCTTTCTTT; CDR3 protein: CASSPMTGANTEAFF
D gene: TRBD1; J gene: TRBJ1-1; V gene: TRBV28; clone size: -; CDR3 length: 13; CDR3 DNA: TGTGCCAGCGGGTTGGACAGGGGCACTGAAGCTTTCTTT; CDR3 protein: CASGLDRGTEAFF
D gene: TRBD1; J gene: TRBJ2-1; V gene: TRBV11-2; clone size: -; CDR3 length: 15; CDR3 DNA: TGTGCCAGCAGCTTAAACAGGGGGCAAGTCGATGAGCAGTTCTTC; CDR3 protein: CASSLNRGQVDEQFF
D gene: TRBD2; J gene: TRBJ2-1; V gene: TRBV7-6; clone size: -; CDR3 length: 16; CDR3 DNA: TGTGCCAGCAGCTTAGTCCGGGGACTAGCGGGAGGGGAGCAGTTCTTC; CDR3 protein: CASSLVRGLAGGEQFF
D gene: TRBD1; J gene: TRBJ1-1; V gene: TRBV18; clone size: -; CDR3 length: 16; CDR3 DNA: TGTGCCAGCTCTTCTGGACAGGGAAGGATAGGTACTGAAGCTTTCTTT; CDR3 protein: CASSSGQGRIGTEAFF
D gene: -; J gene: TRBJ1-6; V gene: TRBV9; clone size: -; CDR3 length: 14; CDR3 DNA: TGTGCCAGCAGCGTAGAAGCGGGGGTTCCTCCCCTCCACTTT; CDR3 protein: CASSVEAGVPPLHF
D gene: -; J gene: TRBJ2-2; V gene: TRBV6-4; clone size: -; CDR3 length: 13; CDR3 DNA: TGTGCCAGCGGTGAGGGAGCCACCGGGGAGCTGTTTTTT; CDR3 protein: CASGEGATGELFF
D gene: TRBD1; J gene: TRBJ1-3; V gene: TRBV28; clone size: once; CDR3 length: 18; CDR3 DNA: TGTGCCAGCCTATCCCGGACAGGGGCTAAGGAGTCTGGAAACACCATATATTTT; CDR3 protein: CASLSRTGAKESGNTIYF
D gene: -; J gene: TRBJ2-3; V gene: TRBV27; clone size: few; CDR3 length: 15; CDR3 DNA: TGTGCCAGCAGGCCATTGGCGGGACCTACAGATACGCAGTATTTT; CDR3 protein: CASRPLAGPTDTQYF
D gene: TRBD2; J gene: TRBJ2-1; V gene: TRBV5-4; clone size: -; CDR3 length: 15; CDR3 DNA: TGTGCCAGCAGCTTTAGGACTAGCGGGAGGAATGAGCAGTTCTTC; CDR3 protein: CASSFRTSGRNEQFF